This TCR beta chain appears in the sequencing data of a study of blood T cell repertoires in COVID-19. Study details: The United States, Italy and Spain supplied acute and convalescent COVID-19 samples. PBMCs, B-cell-depleted T cells, or T cells provided the cDNA or gDNA that made up the material.

Original data processing: How many nucleated cells were present was estimated from reference gene primer amplification. The repertoire was sequenced with immunoSEQ multiplex PCR; TCRdb's copy has only in-frame clones and lacks some. V and J calls and clone size follow that table, whereas D and trimming were derived from the DNA. The sample shows around 370,000 clones, 90% of them seen only once. The germline V and J ends were trimmed by 6 bases and 7 bases, with 10 bases remaining between them. The CDR3 extends over 12 amino acids. From germline, CDR1 is SEHNR and CDR2 FQNEAQ (reference sequence). V and J are TRBV7-9 and TRBJ1-5; D remains unclear. The sequence derives from a man younger than 35 with active or convalescent COVID-19. The sample comprised peripheral blood. The CDR3 region has the DNA TGTGCCAGCAGTATGGCCGTGCAGCCCCAGCATTTT. It yields the protein CASSMAVQPQHF.